Listed here are 12 T cell receptor beta chains from one sample, sequenced in a study of blood T cell repertoires in COVID-19. TCRdb keeps only in-frame clones here, not all; method: immunoSEQ multiplex PCR. Of roughly 150,000 clones listed, roughly 88% were seen once; the top ten hold about 2.5%. Sequencing was carried out using peripheral blood. The receptors derive from a man aged 18 to 35 with acute or convalescent COVID-19.

The CDR3 loop is CASSLRAYNEQFF. In DNA, the CDR3 is TGTGCCAGCAGCTTACGGGCCTACAATGAGCAGTTCTTC. This chain connects TRBV5-6 to TRBJ2-1, with no clear D. The CDR3 totals 13 residues. The germline V gene encodes CDR1 SGHDT and CDR2 YYEEEE. V lost 2 bases to trimming and J lost 2 bases, with 5 bases between them.

The gene calls are TRBV30 and TRBJ1-5; D possibly corresponds to TRBD1 (6 bases). The CDR3 loop spans 14 amino acids. Trimming shortened V by 1 base and J by 6 bases, and 13 bases separated the two germline ends. From germline, CDR1 is GTSNPN and CDR2 SVGIG (reference sequence). Here the CDR3 reads CAWSEGQGGQPQHF. Written as DNA, the CDR3 is TGTGCCTGGAGTGAGGGACAAGGGGGTCAGCCCCAGCATTTT.

This chain uses TRBV2 with TRBJ2-7; 7 nucleotides align to TRBD1. The CDR3 covers 13 residues. V lost 9 bases, J lost 4 bases, and 9 bases stayed unmatched. The V gene's germline CDR1 is SNHLY and CDR2 FYNNEI. This CDR3 is CARSKTGAYEQYF. The CDR3 region has the DNA TGTGCCAGGAGTAAAACAGGGGCATACGAGCAGTACTTC.

CDR3 loop: CASSTGAGANVLTF. As DNA, the CDR3 is TGTGCCAGTAGTACCGGGGCTGGGGCCAACGTCCTGACTTTC. V gene TRBV19 combines with J gene TRBJ2-6; possible D gene TRBD2, 5 bases. V gave up 4 bases and J gave up 2 bases, with 6 bases separating them. The CDR3 is made up of 14 amino acids. Germline V gene sequence: CDR1 LNHDA, CDR2 SQIVND (reference sequence).

This chain joins TRBV25-1 and TRBJ2-2, with TRBD1 identical over 7 bases. Germline lookup yields CDR1 MGHDK and CDR2 SYGVNS. The CDR3 extends over 15 amino acids. V lost 4 bases and J lost 6; bases outside the gene matches: 8. CDR3 in DNA: TGTGCCAGCAGTGGGACAGGAGTTTATCCCGGGGAGCTGTTTTTT. Amino acids: CASSGTGVYPGELFF.

The chain carries TRBV27 and TRBJ2-3; 7 nucleotides line up with TRBD1. The germline V gene encodes CDR1 MNHEY and CDR2 SMNVEV (reference sequence). V lost 5 bases, J lost 1 base, and 9 bases stayed unmatched. The CDR3 sequence is 16 residues long. The CDR3 DNA is TGTGCCAGCAGTCGACTGACCGGGACAGGCACAGATACGCAGTATTTT. Encoded protein: CASSRLTGTGTDTQYF.

This clone was counted a single time. The V and J genes are TRBV30 and TRBJ2-3, with a tentative D call TRBD1 (5 bases). The CDR3 is 17 amino acids. The germline V and J ends were trimmed by 0 bases and 3 bases, with 19 bases remaining between them. Germline V gene sequence: CDR1 GTSNPN, CDR2 SVGIG (reference sequence). CDR3 DNA: TGTGCCTGGAGTGTTCCACTCAGGGTATTAGGTACAGATACGCAGTATTTT. It is translated as CAWSVPLRVLGTDTQYF.

The chain combines TRBV6-6 with TRBJ1-1; D gene unclear. Germline V lookup: CDR1 MNHNY, CDR2 SVGAGI (reference sequence). Trimming took 2 bases from V and 2 from J, leaving 6 bases between them. There are 13 residues in the CDR3. Here the CDR3 reads CASSYAGNTEAFF. The CDR3 DNA reads TGTGCCAGCAGTTACGCGGGCAACACTGAAGCTTTCTTT.

The gene calls are TRBV27 and TRBJ1-3; the D gene is possibly TRBD1 (6 bases). This CDR3 comprises 16 residues. Between the trimmed V and J ends, which lost 2 bases and 2 bases, there was a span of 13 bases. Germline V CDR1 and CDR2: MNHEY, SMNVEV (reference sequence). The chain's CDR3 is CASSLRGGRAGNTIYF. CDR3 nucleotide sequence: TGTGCCAGCAGTTTACGCGGGGGCAGGGCTGGAAACACCATATATTTT.

The CDR3 DNA is TGTGCCAGCAGCTTGTATAGCACAGATACGCAGTATTTT. It is translated as CASSLYSTDTQYF. The chain recombines TRBV5-5 with TRBJ2-3; D is unresolved. The CDR3 covers 13 residues. Trimming shortened V by 1 base and J by 0 bases, and 3 bases separated the two germline ends. CDR1 SGHKS and CDR2 YYEKEE come from the germline V gene (reference sequence).

The genes are TRBV11-2 and TRBJ2-7, with D possibly matching TRBD1 (5 bases). The ends were cut back, 1 base at V and 2 bases at J, with 12 bases in the middle. The CDR3 is 15 residues long. Germline V gene sequence: CDR1 SGHAT, CDR2 FQNNGV. The CDR3 spells CASSLGQHVTYEQYF. CDR3 nucleotide sequence: TGTGCCAGCAGCTTAGGACAGCACGTCACCTACGAGCAGTACTTC. The full variable domain, in which reference TRBV11-2 and TRBJ2-7 provide the parts outside the CDR3, is EAGVAQSPRYKIIEKRQSVAFWCNPISGHATLYWYQQILGQGPKLLIQFQNNGVVDDSQLPKDRFSAERLKGVDSTLKIQPAKLEDSAVYLCASSLGQHVTYEQYFGPGTRLTVT.

V gene TRBV4-2 combines with J gene TRBJ1-4; perhaps TRBD1 as D (5 bases). Trimming shortened V by 4 bases and J by 3 bases, and 9 bases separated the two germline ends. CDR1 is LGHNA, CDR2 YNFKEQ, per germline. The CDR3 is made up of 14 amino acids. CDR3 loop: CASSPQGPNEKLFF. The CDR3 DNA reads as TGTGCCAGCAGCCCGCAGGGCCCTAATGAAAAACTGTTTTTT.